The 19 T cell receptor beta chains below all came from one sample that was sequenced in a study of CD8+ T cells in alopecia areata. Sequencing templates came from extracted RNA that was reverse transcribed into cDNA. The method was immunoSEQ multiplex PCR; TCRdb's version includes in-frame clones alone and lacks a portion of them. The sample records approximately 150,000 clones, 55% being singletons. The sequenced sample consisted of CD4+ T cells sorted from blood. The source is a human donor in good health.

This clone turned up a few times. The CDR3 nucleotides are TGTGCCAGCTCGCAATCCACGGTCGAGACCCAGTACTTC. The encoded protein is CASSQSTVETQYF. The chain uses TRBV18 and TRBJ2-5; D ambiguous. V shed 6 bases and J shed 5 bases, with 13 bases lying between them. The germline V gene has CDR1 KGHSH and CDR2 LQKENI. This CDR3 region has 13 residues.

J is TRBJ1-2 and V is TRBV25-1, with 7 bases identical to TRBD1. Germline V gives CDR1 MGHDK, CDR2 SYGVNS. J lost 8 bases, V lost 2 bases, and 11 bases had no gene match. The CDR3 covers 15 residues. CDR3 loop: CASSEEGQISRGYTF. For the CDR3, the DNA is TGTGCCAGCAGTGAAGAGGGACAGATCTCTCGGGGCTACACCTTC.

The V call is TRBV18, the J call TRBJ2-5; D call uncertain. This CDR3 region has 12 residues. V lost 6 bases and J lost 5, with 10 bases in between. Per germline, CDR1 KGHSH and CDR2 LQKENI. CDR3 nucleotide sequence: TGTGCCAGCTCCCAGGCGAGGGAGACCCAGTACTTC. Its translation is CASSQARETQYF.

This clone showed up just a few times. This chain joins TRBV25-1 and TRBJ1-1; D gene unclear. Deletions cut 7 bases from V and 1 base from J, with 4 bases between. Germline CDR1 and CDR2: MGHDK and SYGVNS. The CDR3 runs to 11 residues. The CDR3 loop reads CASKGNTEAFF. The CDR3 DNA is TGTGCCAGCAAGGGGAACACTGAAGCTTTCTTT.

The chain recombines TRBV29-1 with TRBJ1-3; D is possibly TRBD1 (5 bases). Germline V gene data show CDR1 as SQVTM and CDR2 as ANQGSEA. Trimming removed 7 bases from V and 2 bases from J, with 9 bases in between. This CDR3 region has 12 residues. This CDR3 is CSAVGPGNTIYF. CDR3 in DNA: TGCAGCGCCGTGGGGCCTGGAAACACCATATATTTT. The whole variable domain, filled in from reference TRBV29-1 and TRBJ1-3, reads SAVISQKPSRDICQRGTSLTIQCQVDSQVTMMFWYRQQPGQSLTLIATANQGSEATYESGFVIDKFPISRPNLTFSTLTVSNMSPEDSSIYLCSAVGPGNTIYFGEGSWLTVV.

The chain employs TRBV30 and TRBJ2-3; D call uncertain. Deletions cut 2 bases from V and 2 bases from J, with 5 bases between. The CDR3 covers 12 residues. CDR1 is GTSNPN and CDR2 is SVGIG in the germline V gene (reference sequence). The DNA of the CDR3 is TGTGCCTGGAGTTCAGTCACAGATACGCAGTATTTT. Its protein is CAWSSVTDTQYF.

This chain uses TRBV27 with TRBJ2-5; 7 bases align to TRBD1. CDR3 length: 13 amino acids. Germline lookup yields CDR1 MNHEY and CDR2 SMNVEV (reference sequence). V gave up 5 bases and J gave up 3 bases; unmatched junction bases: 3. CDR3 protein: CASSLTGEETQYF. CDR3 sequence (DNA): TGTGCCAGCAGTCTTACAGGGGAAGAGACCCAGTACTTC.

The chain combines TRBV6-4 with TRBJ1-1, with no clear D. The V gene lost 4 bases and the J gene lost 1 base, with 7 bases spanning the gap. CDR1 MRHNA and CDR2 SNTAGT come from the germline V gene. The CDR3 length is 13 residues. The CDR3 sequence is CASSAGQNTEAFF. CDR3 in DNA: TGTGCCAGCAGTGCCGGGCAGAACACTGAAGCTTTCTTT.

The chain combines TRBV30 with TRBJ2-5, with 9 positions matching TRBD2. Germline-derived CDR1 and CDR2 are GTSNPN and SVGIG (reference sequence). The CDR3 has 13 amino acids. The trim removed 6 bases at V and 2 bases at J, leaving 4 bases unmatched. The DNA of the CDR3 is TGTGCCTGCGCGACTAGCGGACAAGAGACCCAGTACTTC. This translates into CACATSGQETQYF.

The CDR3 DNA sequence: TGCAGCGTTGTAGGGGAGGGAGAAAAACTGTTTTTT. Protein sequence: CSVVGEGEKLFF. The chain employs TRBV29-1 and TRBJ1-4; D possibly corresponds to TRBD1 (5 bases). V shed 4 bases and J shed 8 bases, with 11 bases lying between them. This CDR3 is built from 12 residues. The germline V gene encodes CDR1 SQVTM and CDR2 ANQGSEA.

This chain connects TRBV9 to TRBJ2-1, with 8 bases lining up with TRBD2. The CDR3 runs 16 residues. J gave up 3 bases and V 4 bases, and 9 bases lay outside the gene matches. Germline V lookup: CDR1 SGDLS, CDR2 YYNGEE. The chain's CDR3 is CASSLIAGNLYNEQFF. The DNA for the CDR3 is TGTGCCAGCAGCCTAATAGCGGGAAACCTCTACAATGAGCAGTTCTTC.

The chain joins TRBV5-6 to TRBJ2-5, with unresolved D. The V and J ends lost 3 bases and 5 bases respectively, with 20 bases between them. Germline values: CDR1 SGHDT, CDR2 YYEEEE. The CDR3 spans 16 residues. Here the CDR3 DNA reads TGTGCCAGCAGCTCCGACTTGCGTGGAAGAAAGGAGACCCAGTACTTC. Its translation: CASSSDLRGRKETQYF.

The chain links TRBV9 to TRBJ2-7, with TRBD1 as a possible D gene (6 bases). Trimming left V 4 bases short and J 7 bases short, with 15 bases between. This CDR3 is 13 amino acids long. From germline, CDR1 is SGDLS and CDR2 YYNGEE. CDR3 region: CASSSGQFGEQYF. The CDR3 DNA reads TGTGCCAGCAGCTCTGGACAGTTTGGGGAGCAGTACTTC. Variable domain in full (rest from reference TRBV9 and TRBJ2-7): DSGVTQTPKHLITATGQRVTLRCSPRSGDLSVYWYQQSLDQGLQFLIQYYNGEERAKGNILERFSAQQFPDLHSELNLSSLELGDSALYFCASSSGQFGEQYFGPGTRLTVT.

For the CDR3, the DNA is TGCAGCGCCCTCGACAGGGGGCCCACTGAAGCTTTCTTT. Its protein is CSALDRGPTEAFF. This chain joins TRBV29-1 and TRBJ1-1; 10 bases agree with TRBD1. J lost 4 bases, V lost 7 bases, and 6 bases had no gene match. The CDR3 spans 13 residues. Germline V gives CDR1 SQVTM, CDR2 ANQGSEA.

The gene calls are TRBV4-1 and TRBJ2-3; 7 positions agree with TRBD1. This CDR3 spans 15 amino acids. The V gene's germline CDR1 is MGHRA and CDR2 YSYEKL. V dropped 6 bases and J dropped 0; count of bases not matched to a gene: 6. CDR3 DNA sequence: TGCGCCAGCAGACGACAGGGCCTAAGCACAGATACGCAGTATTTT. It is translated as CASRRQGLSTDTQYF.

This clone was picked up a small number of times. V and J are TRBV7-9 and TRBJ2-1; either TRBD1 or TRBD2 may supply D (5 bases each). Germline values: CDR1 SEHNR, CDR2 FQNEAQ (reference sequence). The length of the CDR3 is 15 residues. V was trimmed by 3 bases and J by 3 bases, leaving 12 bases between them. The CDR3 DNA follows: TGTGCCAGCAGCTTGAGTGGGGGTTTCTACAATGAGCAGTTCTTC. This gives the protein CASSLSGGFYNEQFF.

This chain links TRBV7-8 with TRBJ2-6; D unresolved. V shed 5 bases and J shed 0 bases, with 14 bases lying between them. This CDR3 comprises 17 residues. The V gene's germline CDR1 is SGHVS and CDR2 FQNEAQ. CDR3 amino acids: CASSVRVSRSGANVLTF. The CDR3 DNA follows: TGTGCCAGCAGCGTAAGAGTAAGCCGCTCTGGGGCCAACGTCCTGACTTTC. Using reference TRBV7-8 and TRBJ2-6 for the parts outside the CDR3, the full variable domain is GAGVSQSPRYKVAKRGQDVALRCDPISGHVSLFWYQQALGQGPEFLTYFQNEAQLDKSGLPSDRFFAERPEGSVSTLKIQRTQQEDSAVYLCASSVRVSRSGANVLTFGAGSRLTVL.

This chain uses TRBV7-8 with TRBJ1-2, with unresolved D. Trimming pared 3 bases from V and 2 bases from J, leaving 7 bases between. Germline CDR1 reads SGHVS; CDR2 reads FQNEAQ. The length of the CDR3 is 13 residues. CDR3 region: CASSFASNYGYTF. CDR3 coding DNA: TGTGCCAGCAGCTTCGCATCGAACTATGGCTACACCTTC.

A few counts support this clone. The chain joins TRBV27 to TRBJ2-5, with a tentative D call TRBD2 (6 bases). The CDR3 consists of 11 residues. Deletions cut 8 bases from V and 8 bases from J, with 12 bases between. Germline V lookup: CDR1 MNHEY, CDR2 SMNVEV (reference sequence). The CDR3 bases are TGTGCCAGCCTGTTACTAGCTACCCAGTACTTC. It codes for CASLLLATQYF.